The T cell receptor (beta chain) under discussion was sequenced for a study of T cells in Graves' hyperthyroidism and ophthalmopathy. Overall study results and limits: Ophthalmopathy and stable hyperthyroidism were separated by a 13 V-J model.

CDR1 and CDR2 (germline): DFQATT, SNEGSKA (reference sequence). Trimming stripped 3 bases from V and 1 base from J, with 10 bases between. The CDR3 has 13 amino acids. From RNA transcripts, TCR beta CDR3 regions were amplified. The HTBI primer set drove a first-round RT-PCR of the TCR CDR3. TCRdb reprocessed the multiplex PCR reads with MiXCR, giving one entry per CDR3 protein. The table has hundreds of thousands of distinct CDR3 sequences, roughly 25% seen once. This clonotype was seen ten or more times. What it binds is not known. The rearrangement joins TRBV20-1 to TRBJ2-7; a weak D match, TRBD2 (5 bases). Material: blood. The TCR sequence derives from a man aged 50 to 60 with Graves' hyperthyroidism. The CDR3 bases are TGCAGTGCTAGCCGGGATCCATCCTACGAGCAGTACTTC. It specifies CSASRDPSYEQYF.